A selection of T cell receptor beta chains follows, all from one sample in a study of cytomegalovirus exposure and HLA in healthy donors. The method was immunoSEQ multiplex PCR; TCRdb's version includes in-frame clones alone and lacks a portion of them. The sample has 110,000 to 150,000 clones; around 75% are singletons. Sequenced: PBMCs. Receptors were obtained from a man in his 60s in good health and CMV-seronegative. Each CDR3 is given with its conserved first and last residue. The order of the fields is CDR3 DNA, CDR3 protein, clone size, V gene, D gene, J gene. The D gene is left open where the match is weak. The size of a clone is reported for some rows only, either as once, few or many, or as a class for expanded clones.

cdr3_nt: TGTGCCAGCAGCTCGCGACTAGCGGGAGGGCTCGATGAGCAGTTCTTC; cdr3_aa: CASSSRLAGGLDEQFF; clone_size: -; v_call: TRBV7-6; d_call: TRBD2; j_call: TRBJ2-1
cdr3_nt: TGTGCCAGCAGTTTAAGAGCCACGGGGACGAACACCGGGGAGCTGTTTTTT; cdr3_aa: CASSLRATGTNTGELFF; clone_size: -; v_call: TRBV27; d_call: -; j_call: TRBJ2-2
cdr3_nt: TGTGCCAGCAGTCTTGCCTCTAACAATCAGCCCCAGCATTTT; cdr3_aa: CASSLASNNQPQHF; clone_size: -; v_call: TRBV28; d_call: -; j_call: TRBJ1-5
cdr3_nt: TGTGCCAGCAGTTACAGGGACAATGAGCAGTTCTTC; cdr3_aa: CASSYRDNEQFF; clone_size: few; v_call: TRBV16; d_call: -; j_call: TRBJ2-1
cdr3_nt: TGTGCCAGTAGTTTCCAAGGACAGAAATACGAGCAGTACTTC; cdr3_aa: CASSFQGQKYEQYF; clone_size: -; v_call: TRBV19; d_call: -; j_call: TRBJ2-7
cdr3_nt: TGCAGCGTTGAAGACCCCCGCGGGCAGGCCAAAAACATTCAGTACTTC; cdr3_aa: CSVEDPRGQAKNIQYF; clone_size: -; v_call: TRBV29-1; d_call: -; j_call: TRBJ2-4
cdr3_nt: TGTGCCAGCCCAACAGGAGCTAGAGATACCTACAATGAGCAGTTCTTC; cdr3_aa: CASPTGARDTYNEQFF; clone_size: -; v_call: TRBV13; d_call: -; j_call: TRBJ2-1
cdr3_nt: TGCAGCGTTGAACTACGGGACAGACTTTACGAGCAGTACTTC; cdr3_aa: CSVELRDRLYEQYF; clone_size: -; v_call: TRBV29-1; d_call: TRBD1; j_call: TRBJ2-7
cdr3_nt: TGCGCCAGCAGAAGGACAGGGGATCAAGAGACCCAGTACTTC; cdr3_aa: CASRRTGDQETQYF; clone_size: once; v_call: TRBV4-1; d_call: TRBD1; j_call: TRBJ2-5
cdr3_nt: TGTGCCAGTAAGACAGGCTCGAACACTGAAGCTTTCTTT; cdr3_aa: CASKTGSNTEAFF; clone_size: once; v_call: TRBV7-9; d_call: -; j_call: TRBJ1-1
cdr3_nt: TGTGCCAGCAGCCCTTCCACAGGGTCTAACTATGGCTACACCTTC; cdr3_aa: CASSPSTGSNYGYTF; clone_size: -; v_call: TRBV7-2; d_call: -; j_call: TRBJ1-2
cdr3_nt: TGTGCCAGCAGTGAACGCGGGGCATACACTGAAGCTTTCTTT; cdr3_aa: CASSERGAYTEAFF; clone_size: -; v_call: TRBV25-1; d_call: -; j_call: TRBJ1-1
cdr3_nt: TGTGCCAGCAGTGGGGCTAGCGGGAGGTACGCGGAGACCCAGTACTTC; cdr3_aa: CASSGASGRYAETQYF; clone_size: -; v_call: TRBV25-1; d_call: TRBD2; j_call: TRBJ2-5
cdr3_nt: TGTGCCAGTAGTGACCCACTAGCGCCGAACACCGGGGAGCTGTTTTTT; cdr3_aa: CASSDPLAPNTGELFF; clone_size: -; v_call: TRBV19; d_call: TRBD2; j_call: TRBJ2-2
cdr3_nt: TGTGCCAGCAGTGTGGACAGCCTATCTTATTACGAGCAGTACTTC; cdr3_aa: CASSVDSLSYYEQYF; clone_size: -; v_call: TRBV6-1; d_call: -; j_call: TRBJ2-7